The next 29 T cell receptor beta chains were all read from a single sample in a study of shared clonotypes between healthy human individuals. Data came from immunoSEQ multiplex PCR; TCRdb stores just in-frame clones and leaves some out. The sample consists of over a million clones, over 95% of them appearing once. Material: naive CD4+ T cells sorted from blood. Sample subset: CD45RA+ positively selected. Receptors originate from a man aged 25-45 years in good health.

This chain links TRBV10-3 with TRBJ2-7; D might be TRBD2 (6 bases). V lost 2 bases and J 5 bases, leaving 19 bases between the germline ends. Germline V lookup: CDR1 ENHRY, CDR2 SYGVKD. This CDR3 contains 16 residues. CDR3 sequence: CAISEARGSQSDEQYF. CDR3 in DNA: TGTGCCATCAGTGAGGCTCGGGGGTCCCAATCGGACGAGCAGTACTTC.

The chain couples TRBV2 to TRBJ1-2; D may be TRBD1 (5 bases). Trimming shortened V by 6 bases and J by 5 bases, and 10 bases separated the two germline ends. The CDR3 totals 12 residues. The germline CDR1 and CDR2 sequences are SNHLY and FYNNEI. This chain's CDR3 is CASSREAYGYTF. The CDR3 DNA reads as TGTGCCAGCAGCAGGGAAGCATATGGCTACACCTTC.

The chain couples TRBV2 to TRBJ2-5; D is perhaps TRBD2 (7 bases). The CDR3 consists of 15 residues. The germline gives CDR1 SNHLY, CDR2 FYNNEI. V was cut by 2 bases and J by 9 bases, with 19 bases left in between. CDR3 sequence (DNA): TGTGCCAGCAGTGAAAGGGGGGGGCGCATTGGGTCCCAGTACTTC. Translation gives CASSERGGRIGSQYF.

CDR3 DNA sequence: TGTGCCAGCAGCTCCTACAAAGGGGAGGTCGACACTGAAGCTTTCTTT. Translation gives CASSSYKGEVDTEAFF. The chain combines TRBV11-2 with TRBJ1-1; TRBD1 might be the D (5 bases). The V gene's germline CDR1 is SGHAT and CDR2 FQNNGV. The CDR3 runs 16 residues. V lost 4 bases and J 3 bases, leaving 18 bases between the germline ends.

This clone was observed once. V gene TRBV29-1 combines with J gene TRBJ2-7, with D unclear. Germline CDR1 and CDR2: SQVTM and ANQGSEA. CDR3 size: 14 residues. With 4 bases removed from V and 0 bases from J, the gap between germline ends came to 13 bases. Written as DNA, the CDR3 is TGCAGCGTTGTATTTCAGTTGAGCTCCTACGAGCAGTACTTC. This sequence encodes CSVVFQLSSYEQYF.

The chain joins TRBV7-2 to TRBJ2-1; 7 bases line up with TRBD1. The CDR3 loop spans 12 amino acids. V lost 4 bases and J lost 6; bases outside the gene matches: 0. The germline V gene encodes CDR1 SGHTA and CDR2 FQGNSA. The CDR3 nucleotides are TGTGCCAGCAGCTGGACAGGCAATGAGCAGTTCTTC. Translated, it gives CASSWTGNEQFF. The variable domain in full, with the rest retrieved from reference TRBV7-2 and TRBJ2-1, is GAGVSQSPSNKVTEKGKDVELRCDPISGHTALYWYRQSLGQGLEFLIYFQGNSAPDKSGLPSDRFSAERTGGSVSTLTIQRTQQEDSAVYLCASSWTGNEQFFGPGTRLTVL.

The rearrangement joins TRBV5-8 to TRBJ2-3; possibly TRBD2 for D (5 bases). With 4 bases removed from V and 2 bases from J, the gap between germline ends came to 14 bases. CDR1 is SGHTS, CDR2 YDEGEE, per germline. The CDR3 runs to 15 residues. CDR3 in DNA: TGTGCCAGCAGCCCCTACCCGACTAACACAGATACGCAGTATTTT. Its protein product is CASSPYPTNTDTQYF.

The J gene is TRBJ1-1, the V gene TRBV19, with D maybe TRBD1 (5 bases). The CDR3 is 13 residues long. Trimming removed 7 bases at V and 4 bases at J, with 13 bases between. From germline, CDR1 is LNHDA and CDR2 SQIVND (reference sequence). In nucleotides, the CDR3 is TGTGCCAGTACCATTGGGACGGGCACTGAAGCTTTCTTT. Its protein product is CASTIGTGTEAFF.

The chain is built from TRBV7-9 and TRBJ2-7, with 8 nucleotides matching TRBD1. Germline V gives CDR1 SEHNR, CDR2 FQNEAQ (reference sequence). CDR3 length: 16 residues. With 5 bases clipped from V and 5 bases from J, the junction kept 14 bases outside the gene matches. The CDR3 sequence: CASSLTTGQGMHEQYF. CDR3 nucleotides: TGTGCCAGCAGCCTAACAACTGGACAGGGAATGCACGAGCAGTACTTC.

The gene calls are TRBV7-8 and TRBJ1-1; weak D call: TRBD1 (6 bases). The CDR3 covers 13 residues. The V end was cut by 7 bases, the J end by 3 bases, with 12 bases between. Per the germline V gene, CDR1 is SGHVS and CDR2 is FQNEAQ. CDR3 region: CASTTDRYTEAFF. The CDR3 DNA follows: TGTGCCAGCACAACGGACAGATACACTGAAGCTTTCTTT.

The rearrangement uses TRBV7-8 and TRBJ1-2; the D is unclear. Germline lookup yields CDR1 SGHVS and CDR2 FQNEAQ. Deletions cut 1 base from V and 1 base from J, with 19 bases between. The CDR3 totals 18 residues. Here the CDR3 DNA reads TGTGCCAGCAGCTTAGGGGTGTTGAGGAACGCGGGTAACTATGGCTACACCTTC. It is translated as CASSLGVLRNAGNYGYTF.

This chain uses TRBV29-1 with TRBJ2-7; TRBD2 aligns across 7 bases. The CDR3 is 12 amino acids. Germline V gives CDR1 SQVTM, CDR2 ANQGSEA. V lost 7 bases and J lost 5; bases outside the gene matches: 8. DNA of the CDR3: TGCAGCGCCGAGGCGGGAGTCAACGAGCAGTACTTC. Translating it yields CSAEAGVNEQYF.

The chain links TRBV5-1 to TRBJ2-5, with a tentative D call TRBD2 (6 bases). The CDR3 covers 15 residues. V gave up 2 bases and J gave up 2 bases, with 13 bases separating them. Germline values: CDR1 SGHRS, CDR2 YFSETQ. The CDR3 loop reads CASSFLLGRQETQYF. CDR3 DNA sequence: TGCGCCAGCAGCTTTTTGTTAGGGAGGCAAGAGACCCAGTACTTC.

The chain recombines TRBV28 with TRBJ2-7; D gene uncertain. This CDR3 is built from 11 residues. With 6 bases removed from V and 3 bases from J, the gap between germline ends came to 6 bases. The germline CDR1 and CDR2 sequences are MDHEN and SYDVKM. CDR3 nucleotide sequence: TGTGCCAGCAGAGCAGGCTACGAGCAGTACTTC. This gives the protein CASRAGYEQYF.

This rearrangement joins TRBV5-5 to TRBJ1-5; 10 nucleotides align to TRBD1. V was clipped by 0 bases and J by 1 base; unmatched bases: 4. From germline, CDR1 is SGHKS and CDR2 YYEKEE (reference sequence). The CDR3 has 17 residues. CDR3: CASSLADRGQSNQPQHF. CDR3 DNA: TGTGCCAGCAGCTTGGCCGACAGGGGGCAAAGCAATCAGCCCCAGCATTTT.

The count of this clone is one. The chain combines TRBV11-2 with TRBJ2-3; D is perhaps TRBD1 (5 bases). Trimming removed 1 base at V and 2 bases at J, with 10 bases between. The CDR3 has 15 residues. Germline values: CDR1 SGHAT, CDR2 FQNNGV. CDR3 sequence: CASSLGQLTTDTQYF. CDR3 coding DNA: TGTGCCAGCAGCTTAGGACAGCTTACCACAGATACGCAGTATTTT.

This chain joins TRBV19 and TRBJ1-2; D is possibly TRBD1 (5 bases). V was clipped by 4 bases and J by 8 bases, with 23 bases between them. The V gene's germline CDR1 is LNHDA and CDR2 SQIVND (reference sequence). This CDR3 contains 16 residues. The DNA for the CDR3 is TGTGCCAGTAGTAAGGAACCTGTGGGGCCCTTTTTCGGCTACACCTTC. Translation: CASSKEPVGPFFGYTF.

The sample holds one count of this clone. This chain uses TRBV28 with TRBJ1-2; D ambiguous. CDR3 size: 13 residues. Germline V lookup: CDR1 MDHEN, CDR2 SYDVKM. The germline V and J ends were trimmed by 3 bases and 4 bases, with 9 bases remaining between them. CDR3 DNA sequence: TGTGCCAGCAGTTTTCGGGGATCCTATGGCTACACCTTC. The encoded protein is CASSFRGSYGYTF.

The chain joins TRBV28 to TRBJ1-2; D is undetermined. V was shortened by 5 bases and J by 8 bases, with 9 bases between the two germline ends. CDR1 and CDR2 (germline): MDHEN, SYDVKM. This CDR3 contains 11 residues. In DNA form, the CDR3 reads TGTGCCAGCAGTACGACTCAGGGCTACACCTTC. As protein: CASSTTQGYTF.

The CDR3 DNA is TGCGCCAGCAGCTCTGGACTAGCGGGAGGGCTGGAGGAGTTCTTC. Amino acid sequence: CASSSGLAGGLEEFF. The chain employs TRBV5-1 and TRBJ2-1; 15 positions agree with TRBD2. CDR3 length: 15 residues. The V gene end was trimmed by 3 bases and the J gene end by 14 bases; junction bases not matched to a gene: 9. Germline CDR1 reads SGHRS; CDR2 reads YFSETQ.

The genes are TRBV5-4 and TRBJ2-3; weak D call: TRBD1 (5 bases). Trimming stripped 3 bases from V and 2 bases from J, with 13 bases between. Germline CDR1 is SGHNT and CDR2 is YYREEE (reference sequence). The CDR3 length is 15 residues. For the CDR3, the DNA is TGTGCCAGCAGCTCTCCCCCAGGGAACACAGATACGCAGTATTTT. Protein sequence: CASSSPPGNTDTQYF.

The gene calls are TRBV5-1 and TRBJ2-1; 10 nucleotides align to TRBD1. The CDR3 runs 15 residues. CDR1 SGHRS and CDR2 YFSETQ come from the germline V gene. The junction had 5 bases not matched to a gene; V was cut back by 1 base and J by 7 bases. The CDR3 reads CASSLLGTGVNEQFF. The CDR3 region has the DNA TGCGCCAGCAGCTTGCTTGGGACAGGGGTAAATGAGCAGTTCTTC.

V and J are TRBV29-1 and TRBJ2-1; 9 bases line up with TRBD1. The germline V gene has CDR1 SQVTM and CDR2 ANQGSEA. The CDR3 loop spans 15 amino acids. V dropped 7 bases and J dropped 7; count of bases not matched to a gene: 14. The CDR3 DNA reads as TGCAGCGCGGGGCCGGGACAGGGAGTGCCTAATGAGCAGTTCTTC. Translating gives CSAGPGQGVPNEQFF.

This clone appeared a single time. This chain links TRBV28 with TRBJ1-5, with D possibly being TRBD1 (6 bases). V lost 6 bases to trimming and J lost 5 bases, with 14 bases between them. The CDR3 extends over 14 amino acids. Germline V CDR1 and CDR2: MDHEN, SYDVKM. This chain's CDR3 is CASRLSGEYQPQHF. DNA of the CDR3: TGTGCCAGCAGGCTCTCAGGGGAGTATCAGCCCCAGCATTTT.

The chain recombines TRBV28 with TRBJ1-5; a weak D match, TRBD1 (5 bases). The CDR3 consists of 17 residues. Trimming cost V 3 bases and J 0 bases, with 15 bases left between them. Germline lookup yields CDR1 MDHEN and CDR2 SYDVKM. The CDR3 nucleotides read TGTGCCAGCAGTTTTCGCCGGCGACAGAGTAGCAATCAGCCCCAGCATTTT. Its protein is CASSFRRRQSSNQPQHF. Using reference TRBV28 and TRBJ1-5 for the parts outside the CDR3, the full variable domain is DVKVTQSSRYLVKRTGEKVFLECVQDMDHENMFWYRQDPGLGLRLIYFSYDVKMKEKGDIPEGYSVSREKKERFSLILESASTNQTSMYLCASSFRRRQSSNQPQHFGDGTRLSIL.

The chain carries TRBV28 and TRBJ1-5; 7 positions match TRBD1. Trimming removed 2 bases from V and 3 bases from J; junction bases left unmatched: 4. Germline assignment: CDR1 MDHEN and CDR2 SYDVKM. The CDR3 contains 15 residues. The CDR3 here is CASSLEGAFNQPQHF. In DNA form, the CDR3 reads TGTGCCAGCAGTTTAGAGGGGGCGTTCAATCAGCCCCAGCATTTT.

The J gene is TRBJ2-5, the V gene TRBV10-1, with D possibly TRBD2 on 6 matching bases. Between the trimmed V and J ends, which lost 0 bases and 5 bases, there was a span of 13 bases. Germline loops: CDR1 WNHNN, CDR2 SYGVQD (reference sequence). The CDR3 is 15 residues long. The chain's CDR3 is CASSESGGFSETQYF. The CDR3 DNA reads TGCGCCAGCAGTGAGTCGGGGGGTTTTTCGGAGACCCAGTACTTC.

The J gene is TRBJ2-7, the V gene TRBV9, with TRBD2 as a possible D gene (6 bases). This CDR3 spans 14 amino acids. Germline lookup yields CDR1 SGDLS and CDR2 YYNGEE. Trimming shortened V by 1 base and J by 6 bases, and 14 bases separated the two germline ends. CDR3 sequence reads: CASSVFVGGGEQYF. The CDR3 coding sequence is TGTGCCAGCAGCGTATTTGTGGGGGGAGGCGAGCAGTACTTC.

The table lists this clone with a few counts. This sequence joins TRBV29-1 and TRBJ1-1; no reliable D call. CDR1 and CDR2 from the germline V gene are SQVTM and ANQGSEA. This CDR3 comprises 11 residues. V lost 0 bases and J lost 6, with 5 bases in between. Written as DNA, the CDR3 is TGCAGCGTTGAAGATTGGGCTGAAGCTTTCTTT. The encoded protein is CSVEDWAEAFF.